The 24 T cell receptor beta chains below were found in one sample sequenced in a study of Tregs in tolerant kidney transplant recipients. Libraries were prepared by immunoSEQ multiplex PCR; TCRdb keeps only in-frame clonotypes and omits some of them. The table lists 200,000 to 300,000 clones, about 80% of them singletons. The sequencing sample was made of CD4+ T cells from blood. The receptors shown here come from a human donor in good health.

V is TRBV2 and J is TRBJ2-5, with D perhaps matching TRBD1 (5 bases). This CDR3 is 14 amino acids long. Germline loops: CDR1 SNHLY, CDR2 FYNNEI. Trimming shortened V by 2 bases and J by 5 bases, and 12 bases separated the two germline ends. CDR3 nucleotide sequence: TGTGCCAGCAGTGAAAGGGTCCAGGGCGAGACCCAGTACTTC. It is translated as CASSERVQGETQYF. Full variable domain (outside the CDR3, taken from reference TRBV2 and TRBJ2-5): EPEVTQTPSHQVTQMGQEVILRCVPISNHLYFYWYRQILGQKVEFLVSFYNNEISEKSEIFDDQFSVERPDGSNFTLKIRSTKLEDSAMYFCASSERVQGETQYFGPGTRLLVL.

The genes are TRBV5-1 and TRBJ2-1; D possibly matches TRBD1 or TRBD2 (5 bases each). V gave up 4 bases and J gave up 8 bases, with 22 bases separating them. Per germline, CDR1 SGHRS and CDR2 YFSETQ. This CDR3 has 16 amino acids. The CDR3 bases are TGCGCCAGCAGCCCCAGAGACTACCTAGTGGGGGATGAGCAGTTCTTC. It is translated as CASSPRDYLVGDEQFF.

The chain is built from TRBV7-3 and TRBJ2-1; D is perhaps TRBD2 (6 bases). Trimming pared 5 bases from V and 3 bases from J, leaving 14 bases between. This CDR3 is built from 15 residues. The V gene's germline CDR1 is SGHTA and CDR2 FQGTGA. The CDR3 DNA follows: TGTGCCAGCAGCCCCGCGGGGCAAATCTACAATGAGCAGTTCTTC. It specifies CASSPAGQIYNEQFF.

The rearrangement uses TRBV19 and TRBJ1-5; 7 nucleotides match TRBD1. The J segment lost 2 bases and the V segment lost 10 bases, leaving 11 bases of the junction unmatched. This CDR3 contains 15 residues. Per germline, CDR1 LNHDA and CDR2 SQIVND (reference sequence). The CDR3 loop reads CATRDSDLGNQPQHF. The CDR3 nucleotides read TGTGCCACCCGGGACAGTGACTTAGGCAATCAGCCCCAGCATTTT.

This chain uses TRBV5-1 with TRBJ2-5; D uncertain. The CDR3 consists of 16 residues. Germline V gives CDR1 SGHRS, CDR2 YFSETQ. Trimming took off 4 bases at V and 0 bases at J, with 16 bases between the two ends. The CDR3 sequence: CASSPRVGPNQETQYF. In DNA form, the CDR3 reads TGCGCCAGCAGCCCCCGCGTAGGTCCGAACCAAGAGACCCAGTACTTC.

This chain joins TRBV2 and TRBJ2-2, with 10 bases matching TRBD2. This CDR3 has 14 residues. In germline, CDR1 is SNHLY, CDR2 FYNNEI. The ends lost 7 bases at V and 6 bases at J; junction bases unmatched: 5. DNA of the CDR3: TGTGCCAGCAAGTCTAGCGGGAGCGCCGGGGAGCTGTTTTTT. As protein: CASKSSGSAGELFF.

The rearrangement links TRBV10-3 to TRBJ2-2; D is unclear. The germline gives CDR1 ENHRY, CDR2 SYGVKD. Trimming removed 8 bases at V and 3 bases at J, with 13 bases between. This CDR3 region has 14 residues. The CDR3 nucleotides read TGTGCCATCGGAGCACAGACCTACACCGGGGAGCTGTTTTTT. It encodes CAIGAQTYTGELFF.

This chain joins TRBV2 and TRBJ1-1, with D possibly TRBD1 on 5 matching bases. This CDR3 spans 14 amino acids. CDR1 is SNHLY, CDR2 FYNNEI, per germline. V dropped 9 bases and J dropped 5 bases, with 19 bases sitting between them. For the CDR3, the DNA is TGTGCCAGTGGACGGCGCAGGGAGAGTACTGAAGCTTTCTTT. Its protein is CASGRRRESTEAFF.

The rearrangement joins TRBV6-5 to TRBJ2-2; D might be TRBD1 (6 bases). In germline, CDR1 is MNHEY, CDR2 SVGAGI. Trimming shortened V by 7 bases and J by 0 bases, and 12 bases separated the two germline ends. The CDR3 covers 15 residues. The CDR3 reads CASKTQGSNTGELFF. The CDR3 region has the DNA TGTGCCAGCAAAACGCAGGGGTCGAACACCGGGGAGCTGTTTTTT.

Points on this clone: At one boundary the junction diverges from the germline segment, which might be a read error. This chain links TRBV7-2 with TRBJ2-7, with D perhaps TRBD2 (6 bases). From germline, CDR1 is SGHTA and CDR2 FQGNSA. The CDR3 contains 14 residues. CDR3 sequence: CASSVAVIPYEQYF. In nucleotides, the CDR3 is TGTGCCAGCAGCGTAGCGGTTATTCCCTACGAGCAGTACTTC.

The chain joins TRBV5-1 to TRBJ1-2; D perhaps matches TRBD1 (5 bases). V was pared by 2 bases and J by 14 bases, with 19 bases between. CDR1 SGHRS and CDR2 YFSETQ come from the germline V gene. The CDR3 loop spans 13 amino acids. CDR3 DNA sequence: TGCGCCAGCAGCTTAGATCGGGGACCCCACTCGACCTTC. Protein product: CASSLDRGPHSTF.

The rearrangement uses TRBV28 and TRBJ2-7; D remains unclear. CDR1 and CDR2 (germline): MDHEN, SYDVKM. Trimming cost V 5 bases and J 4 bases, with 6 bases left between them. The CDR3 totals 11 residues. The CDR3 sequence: CASSMFYEQYF. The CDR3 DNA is TGTGCCAGCAGTATGTTTTACGAGCAGTACTTC.

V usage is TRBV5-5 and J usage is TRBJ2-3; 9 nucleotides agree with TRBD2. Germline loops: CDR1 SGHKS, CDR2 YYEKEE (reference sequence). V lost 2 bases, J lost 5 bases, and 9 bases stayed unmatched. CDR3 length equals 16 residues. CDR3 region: CASSFYLAGGQDTQYF. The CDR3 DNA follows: TGTGCCAGCAGCTTTTATTTGGCGGGGGGGCAAGATACGCAGTATTTT.

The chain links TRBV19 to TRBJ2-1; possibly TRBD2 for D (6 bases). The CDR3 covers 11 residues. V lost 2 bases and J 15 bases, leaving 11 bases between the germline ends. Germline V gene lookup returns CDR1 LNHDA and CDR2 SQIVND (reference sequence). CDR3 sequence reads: CASSIRGGRFF. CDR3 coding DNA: TGTGCCAGTAGTATACGGGGAGGTCGGTTCTTC. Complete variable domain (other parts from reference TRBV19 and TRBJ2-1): DGGITQSPKYLFRKEGQNVTLSCEQNLNHDAMYWYRQDPGQGLRLIYYSQIVNDFQKGDIAEGYSVSREKKESFPLTVTSAQKNPTAFYLCASSIRGGRFFGPGTRLTVL.

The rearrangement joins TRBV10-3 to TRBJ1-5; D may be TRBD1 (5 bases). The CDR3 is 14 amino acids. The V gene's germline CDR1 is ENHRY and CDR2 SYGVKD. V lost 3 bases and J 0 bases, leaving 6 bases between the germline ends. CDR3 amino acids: CAISEGHSNQPQHF. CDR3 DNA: TGTGCCATCAGTGAAGGACATAGCAATCAGCCCCAGCATTTT.

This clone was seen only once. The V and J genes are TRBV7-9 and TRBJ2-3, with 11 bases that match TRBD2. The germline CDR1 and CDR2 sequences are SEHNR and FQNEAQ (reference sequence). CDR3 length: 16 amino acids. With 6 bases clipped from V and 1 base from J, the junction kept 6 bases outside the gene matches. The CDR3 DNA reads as TGTGCCAGCAGTATGACTAGCGGGACGGGCACAGATACGCAGTATTTT. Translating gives CASSMTSGTGTDTQYF.

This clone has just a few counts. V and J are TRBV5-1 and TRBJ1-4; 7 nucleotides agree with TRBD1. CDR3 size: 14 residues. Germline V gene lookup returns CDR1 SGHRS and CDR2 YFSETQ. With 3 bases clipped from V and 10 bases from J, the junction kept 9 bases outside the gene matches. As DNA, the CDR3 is TGCGCCAGCAGCTCCTTGGGACAGTCGGCAAAACTGTTTTTT. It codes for CASSSLGQSAKLFF.

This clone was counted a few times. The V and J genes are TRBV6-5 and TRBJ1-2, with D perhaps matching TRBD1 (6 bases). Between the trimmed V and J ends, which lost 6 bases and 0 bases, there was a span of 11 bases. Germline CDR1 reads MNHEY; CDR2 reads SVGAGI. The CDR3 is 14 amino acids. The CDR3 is CASSPDSTNYGYTF. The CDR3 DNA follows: TGTGCCAGCAGCCCGGACAGTACTAACTATGGCTACACCTTC.

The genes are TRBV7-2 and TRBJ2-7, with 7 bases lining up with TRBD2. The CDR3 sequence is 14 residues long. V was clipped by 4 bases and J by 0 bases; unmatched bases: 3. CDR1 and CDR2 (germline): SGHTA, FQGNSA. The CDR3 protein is CASSSTSVSYEQYF. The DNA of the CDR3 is TGTGCCAGCAGCTCAACTAGCGTCTCCTACGAGCAGTACTTC.

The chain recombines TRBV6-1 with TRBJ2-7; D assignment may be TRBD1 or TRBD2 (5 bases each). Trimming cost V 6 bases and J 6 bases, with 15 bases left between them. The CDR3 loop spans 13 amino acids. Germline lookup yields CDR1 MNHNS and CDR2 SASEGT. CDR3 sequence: CASSELGGGEQYF. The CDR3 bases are TGTGCCAGCAGCGAACTTGGGGGTGGCGAGCAGTACTTC.

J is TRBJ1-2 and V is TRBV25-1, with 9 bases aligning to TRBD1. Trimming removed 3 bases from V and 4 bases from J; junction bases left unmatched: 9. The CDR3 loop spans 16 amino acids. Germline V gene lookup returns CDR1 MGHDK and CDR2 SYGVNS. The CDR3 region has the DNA TGTGCCAGCAGTGAGCCACCGGGACAGGGCGGCTATGGCTACACCTTC. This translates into CASSEPPGQGGYGYTF.

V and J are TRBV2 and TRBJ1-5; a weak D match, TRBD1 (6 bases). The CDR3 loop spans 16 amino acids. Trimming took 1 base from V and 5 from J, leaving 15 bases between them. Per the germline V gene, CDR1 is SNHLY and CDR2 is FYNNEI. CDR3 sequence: CASSEVGGMRYQPQHF. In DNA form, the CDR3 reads TGTGCCAGCAGTGAAGTGGGGGGCATGCGGTATCAGCCCCAGCATTTT. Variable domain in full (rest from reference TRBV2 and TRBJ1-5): EPEVTQTPSHQVTQMGQEVILRCVPISNHLYFYWYRQILGQKVEFLVSFYNNEISEKSEIFDDQFSVERPDGSNFTLKIRSTKLEDSAMYFCASSEVGGMRYQPQHFGDGTRLSIL.

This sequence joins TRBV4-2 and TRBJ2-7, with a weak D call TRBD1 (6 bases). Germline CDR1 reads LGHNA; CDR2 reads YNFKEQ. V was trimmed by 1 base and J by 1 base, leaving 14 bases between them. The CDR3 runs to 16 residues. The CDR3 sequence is CASSQAVDRYSYEQYF. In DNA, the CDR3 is TGTGCCAGCAGCCAAGCCGTTGACAGGTATTCCTACGAGCAGTACTTC.

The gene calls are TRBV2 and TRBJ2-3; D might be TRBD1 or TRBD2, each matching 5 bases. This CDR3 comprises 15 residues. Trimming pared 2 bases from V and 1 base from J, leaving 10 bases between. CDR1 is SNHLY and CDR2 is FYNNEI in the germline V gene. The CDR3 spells CASSERQGGTDTQYF. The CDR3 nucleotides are TGTGCCAGCAGTGAAAGGCAGGGAGGCACAGATACGCAGTATTTT.